These T cell receptor beta chains were read from a single sample in a study of human versus mouse CDR3 diversity and MHC coevolution. Assay used: immunoSEQ multiplex PCR; TCRdb lists only in-frame clones, some missing. The table includes about 81,000 clones, about 94% detected once. Input material: naive CD4+ T cells from blood. The receptors stem from a person aged 25 to 69 in good health. Each CDR3 is given with its conserved first and last residue. A D gene is named only where the DNA matches it firmly. Clone size is stated in some rows and not others, as once, few, many or a class when expanded.

size,J,D,V,DNA,CDR3
NA,TRBJ1-5,NA,TRBV19,TGTGCCAGTCCTGGCTCCCGCGGGGCGCCCCAGCATTTT,CASPGSRGAPQHF
once,TRBJ1-1,NA,TRBV28,TGTGCCAGCAGTTTGAGGAACACTGAAGCTTTCTTT,CASSLRNTEAFF
NA,TRBJ1-1,NA,TRBV9,TGTGCCAGCAGCGTAGTAGGGGGGGGGACTGAAGCTTTCTTT,CASSVVGGGTEAFF
NA,TRBJ1-1,NA,TRBV5-1,TGCGCCAGCACCCGACGGACTGGGGACACTGAAGCTTTCTTT,CASTRRTGDTEAFF
NA,TRBJ1-1,NA,TRBV5-4,TGTGCCAGCAGCCTGAGGGGGGGGCGTACTGAAGCTTTCTTT,CASSLRGGRTEAFF
NA,TRBJ1-2,TRBD1,TRBV19,TGTGCCAGTAGTACCACTTCGTGGGACAGCGTTAGGGGCTACACCTTC,CASSTTSWDSVRGYTF
NA,TRBJ2-7,NA,TRBV7-2,TGTGCCAGCAGCTTAGGGGAGCGTTACGAGCAGTACTTC,CASSLGERYEQYF
NA,TRBJ2-1,NA,TRBV19,TGTGCCAGTCTCTCTAGCGACGGCGGTGAGCAGTTCTTC,CASLSSDGGEQFF
NA,TRBJ1-1,NA,TRBV18,TGTGCCAGCTCATCCCGGGACAAGAACACTGAAGCTTTCTTT,CASSSRDKNTEAFF
NA,TRBJ1-2,TRBD1,TRBV9,TGTGCCAGCAGCTCGGGACAGGATTATGGCTACACCTTC,CASSSGQDYGYTF
NA,TRBJ2-7,NA,TRBV21-1,TGTGCCAGCAGCAAAGCGGTAGCGGGAGGCTACGAGCAGTACTTC,CASSKAVAGGYEQYF
once,TRBJ2-2,NA,TRBV30,TGTGCCTGGGGAAGGCAGGCAAACGGGGAGCTGTTTTTT,CAWGRQANGELFF
NA,TRBJ2-1,TRBD1,TRBV4-1,TGCGCCAGCAGCCAAGATCCGGGACAGCTGTACAATGAGCAGTTCTTC,CASSQDPGQLYNEQFF
once,TRBJ1-2,TRBD1,TRBV7-2,TGTGCCAGCAGCTTAGGAACAGGGGCCATCTATGGCTACACCTTC,CASSLGTGAIYGYTF
NA,TRBJ2-1,TRBD2,TRBV5-1,TGCGCCAGCAGCTTCAGCGGGAGGGCCGATGAGCAGTTCTTC,CASSFSGRADEQFF
NA,TRBJ2-2,NA,TRBV15,TGTGCCACCCAGGGCCCCAACACCGGGGAGCTGTTTTTT,CATQGPNTGELFF
NA,TRBJ2-7,NA,TRBV2,TGTGCCAGCAGGCGGCGGGCAGAGTACTACGAGCAGTACTTC,CASRRRAEYYEQYF
NA,TRBJ2-2,TRBD2,TRBV19,TGTGCCAGCACAACTAGCGGGGCCGGGGAGCTGTTTTTT,CASTTSGAGELFF
NA,TRBJ2-2,TRBD2,TRBV4-3,TGCGCCAGCAGCCAAAGAGCCCATCCGGGACTAGCGGGAGGGCCATACACCGGGGAGCTGTTTTTT,CASSQRAHPGLAGGPYTGELFF
NA,TRBJ1-1,TRBD1,TRBV27,TGTGCCAGCAGTTTGCGGGGGGCGCAGGGGGGTGGGTTAGGCACTGAAGCTTTCTTT,CASSLRGAQGGGLGTEAFF
NA,TRBJ2-5,TRBD1,TRBV5-1,TGCGCCAGCAGCTTGGTGGGGACAGGGGCAGAGACCCAGTACTTC,CASSLVGTGAETQYF
NA,TRBJ1-1,NA,TRBV9,TGTGCCAGCAGCGTAGTGTCCGGCGGGGGCGCTGAAGCTTTCTTT,CASSVVSGGGAEAFF
once,TRBJ1-5,TRBD1,TRBV10-3,TGTGCCATCAGTGGCTACCCGGGACAGGGGGCAGGGGGGACCAATCAGCCCCAGCATTTT,CAISGYPGQGAGGTNQPQHF
NA,TRBJ2-7,NA,TRBV2,TGTGCCAGTCTCCGAGAGGCGGACTCTTCCCTCGAGCAGTACTTC,CASLREADSSLEQYF
NA,TRBJ1-1,NA,TRBV19,TGTGCCAGTAGCCTAACAGGGATACACACTGAAGCTTTCTTT,CASSLTGIHTEAFF
NA,TRBJ2-1,TRBD1,TRBV5-1,TGCGCCAGCAGCTCCCCAGGGGCTGGGGACAGGGGTTTGAATGAGCAGTTCTTC,CASSSPGAGDRGLNEQFF
NA,TRBJ1-2,TRBD1,TRBV5-1,TGCGCCAGCAGCCCCACGGGACAGGGGTTTGGCTACACCTTC,CASSPTGQGFGYTF
NA,TRBJ2-7,NA,TRBV7-2,TGTGCCAGCAGCCCCGACGGGGGTGGCGACGAGCAGTACTTC,CASSPDGGGDEQYF
NA,TRBJ1-3,NA,TRBV7-6,TGTGCCAGCAGCTTAGGGACAGTCGACTCTGGAAACACCATATATTTT,CASSLGTVDSGNTIYF
NA,TRBJ2-1,NA,TRBV18,TGTGCCAGCTCACCAATGACTCTCTCCAATGAGCAGTTCTTC,CASSPMTLSNEQFF
NA,TRBJ2-7,TRBD1,TRBV13,TGTGCCAGCAGCTTAGACACAGGGGCAGCCTACGAGCAGTACTTC,CASSLDTGAAYEQYF
once,TRBJ2-7,TRBD1,TRBV5-4,TGTGCCAGCAGCGTCTTCGGACAGGGAGGCGAGCAGTACTTC,CASSVFGQGGEQYF
NA,TRBJ1-2,NA,TRBV6-5,TGTGCCAGCAGTTACGCTAGCTGGCGGAGTAACTATGGCTACACCTTC,CASSYASWRSNYGYTF
NA,TRBJ2-1,TRBD1,TRBV30,TGTGCCTGGAGAGGGGACAGCAGGTACAATGAGCAGTTCTTC,CAWRGDSRYNEQFF
NA,TRBJ2-1,TRBD2,TRBV15,TGTGCCACCAGCAACCTCCTTACGGGAGGGGGGAATGAGCAGTTCTTC,CATSNLLTGGGNEQFF
NA,TRBJ1-1,NA,TRBV7-2,TGTGCCAGCAGCTTCAGGGAGAACACTGAAGCTTTCTTT,CASSFRENTEAFF
NA,TRBJ1-1,TRBD1,TRBV29-1,TGCAGCGTGATGACAGGGTTTAATGAAGCTTTCTTT,CSVMTGFNEAFF
NA,TRBJ2-1,TRBD2,TRBV9,TGTGCCAGCAGCGTAGAAGGGAGGGGTAGCAATGAGCAGTTCTTC,CASSVEGRGSNEQFF
NA,TRBJ1-2,NA,TRBV28,TGTGCCAGCAGTTTCTACGTAAGCTATGGCTACACCTTC,CASSFYVSYGYTF
NA,TRBJ2-2,NA,TRBV29-1,TGCAGCGCCATGCCAGGACTTACCGGGGAGCTGTTTTTT,CSAMPGLTGELFF
NA,TRBJ2-5,TRBD1,TRBV5-1,TGCGCCAGCAGTCCTGACAGGGTAGAGACCCAGTACTTC,CASSPDRVETQYF
NA,TRBJ2-7,NA,TRBV7-2,TGTGCCAGCACCCGAGAGGTGCGCTCCTACGAGCAGTACTTC,CASTREVRSYEQYF
NA,TRBJ2-2,NA,TRBV21-1,TGTGCCAGCAGCAAAGCGGGGGGGAACACCGGGGAGCTGTTTTTT,CASSKAGGNTGELFF
NA,TRBJ2-7,TRBD1,TRBV7-3,TGTGCCAGCAGCTTAGGGGCAGGGGGTTCCTACGAGCAGTACTTC,CASSLGAGGSYEQYF
NA,TRBJ2-7,TRBD2,TRBV28,TGTGCCAGCAGTCCACGGACTAGCGGCTCCTACGAGCAGTACTTC,CASSPRTSGSYEQYF
NA,TRBJ2-7,NA,TRBV7-9,TGTGCCAGCAGCTTGGGACATAGCGAGCAGTACTTC,CASSLGHSEQYF
NA,TRBJ2-1,TRBD1,TRBV19,TGTGCCAGTAGGATCGGACAGGGTCGGAATGAGCAGTTCTTC,CASRIGQGRNEQFF
once,TRBJ1-4,NA,TRBV9,TGTGCCAGCAGCCCCGGGAGGGTTGAAAAACTGTTTTTT,CASSPGRVEKLFF
NA,TRBJ2-1,NA,TRBV5-1,TGCGCCAGCAGCTCTGGACAGCTCAATGAGCAGTTCTTC,CASSSGQLNEQFF
NA,TRBJ1-4,NA,TRBV11-2,TGTGCCAGCAGCTTAAACGGGGGGCGGAATGAAAAACTGTTTTTT,CASSLNGGRNEKLFF
NA,TRBJ1-3,NA,TRBV7-2,TGTGCCAGCAGCGTAAACGTAGGAGACACCATATATTTT,CASSVNVGDTIYF
NA,TRBJ2-7,NA,TRBV9,TGTGCCAGCAGCGTAGCTCAGGGCGAGCAGTACTTC,CASSVAQGEQYF
NA,TRBJ1-1,TRBD1,TRBV13,TGTGCCAGCCGGGACAGCGGCTATGAAGCTTTCTTT,CASRDSGYEAFF
NA,TRBJ2-2,NA,TRBV7-3,TGTGCCAGCAGCCCCGGGACAACGAACACCGGGGAGCTGTTTTTT,CASSPGTTNTGELFF
NA,TRBJ1-5,TRBD1,TRBV30,TGTGCCTGGACCGGGACAGGGAATCAGCCCCAGCATTTT,CAWTGTGNQPQHF
NA,TRBJ1-1,NA,TRBV30,TGTGCCTGGAGTGTTAGGAACACTGAAGCTTTCTTT,CAWSVRNTEAFF
NA,TRBJ2-3,NA,TRBV9,TGTGCCAGCAGCGTAGAGGCGGGGCACCCCACAGATACGCAGTATTTT,CASSVEAGHPTDTQYF